The entry that follows covers one T cell receptor (beta chain) sequence. Six replicates per PBMC sample, mostly from about 460 ng of genomic DNA. Sequenced by immunoSEQ multiplex PCR; TCRdb stores in-frame clones only, minus some. The repertoire includes thousands of clones, 74% of them detected once, and about 3.1% sits in the top ten. The sample belongs to a study of neoadjuvant anti-PD-1 for oral cavity cancer. Study-wide background: Non-progressing patients received a fourth nivolumab dose near day 43, then surgery on days 50-56.

The germline CDR1 and CDR2 sequences are SGHTA and FQGNSA. This CDR3 contains 13 residues. V was clipped by 1 base and J by 9 bases, with 10 bases between them. This TCR was sampled from a person aged 35-80 years with oral cavity squamous cell carcinoma. V and J are TRBV7-2 and TRBJ2-4, with D possibly being TRBD2 (6 bases). Material: PBMCs, obtained before nivolumab (anti-PD-1) treatment. The DNA of the CDR3 is TGTGCCAGCAGCTTAGAACTAGCCAGCATTCAGTACTTC. As protein: CASSLELASIQYF. Full variable domain (missing parts from reference TRBV7-2 and TRBJ2-4): GAGVSQSPSNKVTEKGKDVELRCDPISGHTALYWYRQSLGQGLEFLIYFQGNSAPDKSGLPSDRFSAERTGGSVSTLTIQRTQQEDSAVYLCASSLELASIQYFGAGTRLSVL.